This T cell receptor (beta chain) came from a study of CD8 T cells in ankylosing spondylitis. Using quantitative 5'-RACE with molecular barcodes, the authors made TCR beta libraries. TCRdb used MiXCR to reprocess the 5' RACE reads, holding one entry per CDR3 protein. The repertoire holds fewer than 550,000 distinct CDR3 sequences, with less than 6% as singletons. Trimming at V came to 5 bases and at J to 0 bases, leaving 7 bases not matched to a gene. Looked up from germline, CDR1 is SEHNR and CDR2 is FQNEAQ (reference sequence). The CDR3 covers 15 residues. This clonotype was seen repeatedly, ten times or more. Antigen: not known. Points from the study as a whole: Disease-linked clones bore a CD8+ phenotype and were relatively rare in peripheral blood. Disease-associated clones were reportedly significantly overrepresented in matched ankylosing spondylitis synovial fluid. Previous work reported some of these motif variants in the synovial fluid and blood of reactive arthritis. Seven or eight highly homologous variants made up a TCR beta motif, and this motif appeared characteristic of ankylosing spondylitis blood.

The receptor was derived from a male donor with ankylosing spondylitis. Sequenced sample: blood, either unsorted or a sorted T cell fraction (not recorded which). The chain couples TRBV7-9 to TRBJ2-7; 7 positions match TRBD2. CDR3 sequence reads: CASSPRWGGSYEQYF. DNA for the CDR3: TGTGCCAGCAGCCCCCGCTGGGGGGGCTCCTACGAGCAGTACTTC.